The 8 T cell receptor beta chains below come from one sample, sequenced in a study of preoperative IRX-2 immunotherapy in early breast cancer. Treatment denoted: preoperative locoregional IRX-2 cytokine immunotherapy. The protocol was immunoSEQ multiplex PCR, while the TCRdb copy is restricted to in-frame clones and leaves out a portion. The table lists 35,000 to 45,000 clones, around 77% of them singletons. Sequencing was performed on tumor tissue, taken after IRX-2 immunotherapy. The source of these receptors is a human donor with breast cancer.

J is TRBJ2-5 and V is TRBV7-1; TRBD2 matches at 15 bases. TRBV7-1 is known as an ORF, though its function is uncertain. The CDR3 is made up of 19 amino acids. V shed 4 bases and J 1 base; nucleotides not matched to a gene: 10. CDR3 in DNA: TGTGCCAGCAGCTTGACCGGGACTAGCGGGGGGACCCTCCAAGAGACCCAGTACTTC. Its translation is CASSLTGTSGGTLQETQYF.

Only a few counts were recorded for this clone. The chain carries TRBV28 and TRBJ2-3; tentatively, D is TRBD1 (6 bases). Deletions cut 7 bases from V and 2 bases from J, with 19 bases between. There are 16 residues in the CDR3. Germline CDR1 is MDHEN and CDR2 is SYDVKM. CDR3 amino acids: CASTDRDTEPTDTQYF. The CDR3 nucleotides are TGTGCCAGCACTGACCGGGACACCGAACCCACAGATACGCAGTATTTT.

The chain has TRBV19 and TRBJ1-1; D remains unclear. This CDR3 region has 11 residues. The germline V gene encodes CDR1 LNHDA and CDR2 SQIVND (reference sequence). Trimming took 7 bases from V and 1 from J, leaving 4 bases between them. In DNA, the CDR3 is TGTGCCAGTAAATGGAACACTGAAGCTTTCTTT. As protein: CASKWNTEAFF.

The chain carries TRBV6-7 and TRBJ2-7, with D hard to call. TRBV6-7 is known as an ORF, though its function is uncertain. CDR3 size: 14 residues. V was pared by 0 bases and J by 1 base, with 7 bases between. In nucleotides, the CDR3 is TGTGCCAGCAGTTACTCGGGCGGATCCTACGAGCAGTACTTC. This sequence encodes CASSYSGGSYEQYF.

The V call is TRBV5-1, the J call TRBJ2-3; perhaps TRBD1 as D (6 bases). Germline loops: CDR1 SGHRS, CDR2 YFSETQ. The ends were cut back, 5 bases at V and 6 bases at J, with 22 bases in the middle. The CDR3 runs to 16 residues. This chain's CDR3 is CASSFPPGRGPDTQYF. The DNA of the CDR3 is TGCGCCAGCAGTTTTCCCCCGGGCAGGGGCCCTGATACGCAGTATTTT.

CDR3 sequence: CASSPSGVRNTEAFF. CDR3 DNA sequence: TGCGCCAGCAGCCCCTCGGGGGTGCGGAACACTGAAGCTTTCTTT. The chain couples TRBV5-1 to TRBJ1-1, with D possibly being TRBD1 (5 bases). Trimming pared 4 bases from V and 1 base from J, leaving 14 bases between. Looked up from germline, CDR1 is SGHRS and CDR2 is YFSETQ. The CDR3 runs to 15 residues.

The chain links TRBV5-1 to TRBJ2-1, with 10 nucleotides matching TRBD2. V lost 1 base, J lost 7 bases, and 8 bases stayed unmatched. The CDR3 sequence is 16 residues long. Germline V lookup: CDR1 SGHRS, CDR2 YFSETQ. CDR3 bases: TGCGCCAGCAGCTTGCAACCCAGCGGGGGGGCGAATGAGCAGTTCTTC. It is translated as CASSLQPSGGANEQFF. The complete variable domain, with remaining parts taken from reference TRBV5-1 and TRBJ2-1, reads KAGVTQTPRYLIKTRGQQVTLSCSPISGHRSVSWYQQTPGQGLQFLFEYFSETQRNKGNFPGRFSGRQFSNSRSEMNVSTLELGDSALYLCASSLQPSGGANEQFFGPGTRLTVL.

J is TRBJ2-7 and V is TRBV5-1; either TRBD1 or TRBD2 may fit D (5 bases each). Trimming shortened V by 4 bases and J by 5 bases, and 16 bases separated the two germline ends. The germline V gene has CDR1 SGHRS and CDR2 YFSETQ. The CDR3 is 14 amino acids. In nucleotides, the CDR3 is TGCGCCAGCAGCCTCGGGACCAACAACAACGAGCAGTACTTC. This sequence encodes CASSLGTNNNEQYF.